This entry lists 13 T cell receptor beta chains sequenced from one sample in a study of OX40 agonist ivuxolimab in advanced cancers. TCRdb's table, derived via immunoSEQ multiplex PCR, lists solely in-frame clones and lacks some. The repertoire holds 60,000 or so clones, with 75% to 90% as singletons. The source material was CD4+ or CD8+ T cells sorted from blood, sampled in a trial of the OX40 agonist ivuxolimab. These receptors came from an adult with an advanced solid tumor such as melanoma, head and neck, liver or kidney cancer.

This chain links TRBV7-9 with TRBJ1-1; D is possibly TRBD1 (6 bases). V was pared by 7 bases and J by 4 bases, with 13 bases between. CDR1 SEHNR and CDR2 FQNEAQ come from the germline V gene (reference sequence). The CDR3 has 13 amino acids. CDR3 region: CASTQGKGTEAFF. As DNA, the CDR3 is TGTGCCAGCACCCAGGGGAAGGGCACTGAAGCTTTCTTT.

The CDR3 loop is CASSFGPEDIYGYTF. The CDR3 DNA sequence: TGTGCCAGCAGCTTCGGACCCGAGGATATCTATGGCTACACCTTC. The rearrangement uses TRBV7-2 and TRBJ1-2, with no clear D. CDR1 and CDR2 from the germline V gene are SGHTA and FQGNSA. The V end lost 3 bases, the J end lost 4 bases, and 15 bases lay between the germline ends. This CDR3 is 15 amino acids long.

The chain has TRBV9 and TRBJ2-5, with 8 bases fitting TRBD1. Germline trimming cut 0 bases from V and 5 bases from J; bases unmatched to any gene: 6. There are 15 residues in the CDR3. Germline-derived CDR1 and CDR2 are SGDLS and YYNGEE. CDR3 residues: CASSVGQGKRETQYF. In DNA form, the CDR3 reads TGTGCCAGCAGCGTAGGACAGGGGAAAAGGGAGACCCAGTACTTC.

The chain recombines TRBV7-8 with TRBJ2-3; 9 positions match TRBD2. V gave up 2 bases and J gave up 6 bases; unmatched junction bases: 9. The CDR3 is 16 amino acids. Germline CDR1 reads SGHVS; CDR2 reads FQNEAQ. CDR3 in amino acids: CASSLYVAGDGDTQYF. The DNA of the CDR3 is TGTGCCAGCAGCTTATATGTAGCGGGGGACGGGGATACGCAGTATTTT.

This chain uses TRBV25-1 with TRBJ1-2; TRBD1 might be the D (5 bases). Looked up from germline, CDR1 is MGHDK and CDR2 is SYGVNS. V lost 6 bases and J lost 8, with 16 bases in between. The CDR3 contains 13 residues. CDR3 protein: CASSDGAAEGYTF. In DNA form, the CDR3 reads TGTGCCAGCAGCGATGGGGCAGCGGAGGGCTACACCTTC.

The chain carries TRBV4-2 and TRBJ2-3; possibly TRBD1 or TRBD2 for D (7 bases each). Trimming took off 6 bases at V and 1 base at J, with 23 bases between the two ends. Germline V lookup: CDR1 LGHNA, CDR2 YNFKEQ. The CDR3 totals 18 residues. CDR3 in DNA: TGTGCCAGCAGACAGAGAGCAGGGGGGGCGCTGGGCACAGATACGCAGTATTTT. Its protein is CASRQRAGGALGTDTQYF.

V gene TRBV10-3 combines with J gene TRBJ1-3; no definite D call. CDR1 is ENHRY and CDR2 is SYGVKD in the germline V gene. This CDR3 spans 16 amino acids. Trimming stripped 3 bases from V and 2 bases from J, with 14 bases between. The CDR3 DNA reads TGTGCCATCAGTGATCCTTTGGCACGAACTGGAAACACCATATATTTT. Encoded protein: CAISDPLARTGNTIYF.

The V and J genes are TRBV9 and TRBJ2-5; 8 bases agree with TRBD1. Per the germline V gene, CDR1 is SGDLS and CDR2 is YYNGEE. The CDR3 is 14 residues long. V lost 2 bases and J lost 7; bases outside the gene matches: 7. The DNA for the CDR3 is TGTGCCAGCAGCGTCGAGACAGGGGCGGGGACCCAGTACTTC. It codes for CASSVETGAGTQYF.

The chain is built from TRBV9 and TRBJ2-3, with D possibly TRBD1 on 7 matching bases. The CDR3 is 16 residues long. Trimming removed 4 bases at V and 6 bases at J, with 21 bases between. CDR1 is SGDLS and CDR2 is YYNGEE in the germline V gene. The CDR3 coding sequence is TGTGCCAGCAGCACGTGGACAGGAGGGCCAGCGGATACGCAGTATTTT. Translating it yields CASSTWTGGPADTQYF.

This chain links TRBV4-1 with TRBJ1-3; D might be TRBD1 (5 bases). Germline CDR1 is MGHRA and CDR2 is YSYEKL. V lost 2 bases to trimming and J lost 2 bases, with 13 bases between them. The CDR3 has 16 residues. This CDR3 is CASSQPDSNPGNTIYF. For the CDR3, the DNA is TGCGCCAGCAGCCAACCTGACAGTAATCCTGGAAACACCATATATTTT.

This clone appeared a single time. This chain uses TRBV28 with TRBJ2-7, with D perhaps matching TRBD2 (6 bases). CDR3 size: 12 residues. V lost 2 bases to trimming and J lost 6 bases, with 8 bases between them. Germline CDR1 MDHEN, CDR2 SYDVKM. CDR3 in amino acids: CASSLGGVEQYF. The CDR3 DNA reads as TGTGCCAGCAGTTTAGGAGGGGTCGAGCAGTACTTC.

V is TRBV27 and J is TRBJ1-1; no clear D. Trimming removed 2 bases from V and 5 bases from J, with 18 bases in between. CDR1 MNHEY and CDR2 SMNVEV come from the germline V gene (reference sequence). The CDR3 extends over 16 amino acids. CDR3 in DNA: TGTGCCAGCAGTTTAGACTACCCGTTGTCTCGTACTGAAGCTTTCTTT. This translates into CASSLDYPLSRTEAFF.

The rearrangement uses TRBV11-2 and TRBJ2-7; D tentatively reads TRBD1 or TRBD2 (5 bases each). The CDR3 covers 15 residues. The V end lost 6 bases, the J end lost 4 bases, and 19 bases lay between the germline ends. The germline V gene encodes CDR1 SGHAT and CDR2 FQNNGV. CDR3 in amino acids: CASRGWDGKTYEQYF. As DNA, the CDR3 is TGTGCCAGCAGGGGGTGGGACGGAAAAACTTACGAGCAGTACTTC.